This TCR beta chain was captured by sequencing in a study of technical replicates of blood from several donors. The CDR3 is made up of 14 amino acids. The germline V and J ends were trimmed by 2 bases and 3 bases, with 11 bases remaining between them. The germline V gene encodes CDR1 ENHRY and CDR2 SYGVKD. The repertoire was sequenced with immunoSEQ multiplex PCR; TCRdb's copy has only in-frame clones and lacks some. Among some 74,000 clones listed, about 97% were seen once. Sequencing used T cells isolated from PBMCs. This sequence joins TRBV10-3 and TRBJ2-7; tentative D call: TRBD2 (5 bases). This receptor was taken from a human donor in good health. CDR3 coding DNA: TGTGCCATCAGTGAGGACCGGGGTTACTACGAGCAGTACTTC. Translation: CAISEDRGYYEQYF.